The T cell receptor (beta chain) described here comes from a study of T cells expressing NK-cell markers. TCRdb reprocessed the 5' RACE reads; each CDR3 protein has one entry and no DNA is given. The sample yields about 460,000 distinct CDR3 sequences, of which the top ten take up approximately 1.4%. CDR1 is LGHDT and CDR2 is YNNKEL in the germline V gene (reference sequence). The CDR3 consists of 14 residues. The sample taken for sequencing was blood T cells: a sorted CD56 or NKG2C T cell subset, CD4+ or CD8+ T cells, or bulk PBMC T cells (not recorded which). The V and J genes are TRBV3-1 and TRBJ2-7; the D gene TCRdb calls, TRBD2, cannot be checked with no DNA. The TCR comes from a woman in her 50s in good health. Here the CDR3 reads CASSQLAGGDEQYF.